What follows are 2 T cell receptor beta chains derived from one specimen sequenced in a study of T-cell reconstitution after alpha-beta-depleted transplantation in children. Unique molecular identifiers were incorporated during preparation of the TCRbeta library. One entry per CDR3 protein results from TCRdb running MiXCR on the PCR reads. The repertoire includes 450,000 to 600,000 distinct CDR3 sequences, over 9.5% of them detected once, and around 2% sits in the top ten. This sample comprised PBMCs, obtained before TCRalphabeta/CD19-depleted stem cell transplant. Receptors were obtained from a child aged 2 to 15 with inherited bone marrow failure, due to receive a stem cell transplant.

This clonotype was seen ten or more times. CDR3 region: CASSGASGRRRADTQYF. The CDR3 region has the DNA TGTGCCAGCAGCGGGGCTAGCGGGAGAAGAAGGGCAGATACGCAGTATTTT. This rearrangement joins TRBV11-2 to TRBJ2-3, with 10 positions matching TRBD2. Germline V CDR1 and CDR2: SGHAT, FQNNGV. Unmatched junction bases numbered 12, after V lost 5 bases and J lost 4 bases. The CDR3 loop spans 17 amino acids. The full variable domain, in which reference TRBV11-2 and TRBJ2-3 provide the parts outside the CDR3, is EAGVAQSPRYKIIEKRQSVAFWCNPISGHATLYWYQQILGQGPKLLIQFQNNGVVDDSQLPKDRFSAERLKGVDSTLKIQPAKLEDSAVYLCASSGASGRRRADTQYFGPGTRLTVL.

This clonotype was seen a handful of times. CDR3 sequence reads: CASRRQMNTEAFF. The CDR3 coding sequence is TGTGCCAGCAGGCGACAGATGAACACTGAAGCTTTCTTT. The chain employs TRBV11-2 and TRBJ1-1, with D perhaps matching TRBD1 (5 bases). This CDR3 spans 13 amino acids. CDR1 and CDR2 from the germline V gene are SGHAT and FQNNGV. V was pared by 6 bases and J by 0 bases, with 8 bases between.